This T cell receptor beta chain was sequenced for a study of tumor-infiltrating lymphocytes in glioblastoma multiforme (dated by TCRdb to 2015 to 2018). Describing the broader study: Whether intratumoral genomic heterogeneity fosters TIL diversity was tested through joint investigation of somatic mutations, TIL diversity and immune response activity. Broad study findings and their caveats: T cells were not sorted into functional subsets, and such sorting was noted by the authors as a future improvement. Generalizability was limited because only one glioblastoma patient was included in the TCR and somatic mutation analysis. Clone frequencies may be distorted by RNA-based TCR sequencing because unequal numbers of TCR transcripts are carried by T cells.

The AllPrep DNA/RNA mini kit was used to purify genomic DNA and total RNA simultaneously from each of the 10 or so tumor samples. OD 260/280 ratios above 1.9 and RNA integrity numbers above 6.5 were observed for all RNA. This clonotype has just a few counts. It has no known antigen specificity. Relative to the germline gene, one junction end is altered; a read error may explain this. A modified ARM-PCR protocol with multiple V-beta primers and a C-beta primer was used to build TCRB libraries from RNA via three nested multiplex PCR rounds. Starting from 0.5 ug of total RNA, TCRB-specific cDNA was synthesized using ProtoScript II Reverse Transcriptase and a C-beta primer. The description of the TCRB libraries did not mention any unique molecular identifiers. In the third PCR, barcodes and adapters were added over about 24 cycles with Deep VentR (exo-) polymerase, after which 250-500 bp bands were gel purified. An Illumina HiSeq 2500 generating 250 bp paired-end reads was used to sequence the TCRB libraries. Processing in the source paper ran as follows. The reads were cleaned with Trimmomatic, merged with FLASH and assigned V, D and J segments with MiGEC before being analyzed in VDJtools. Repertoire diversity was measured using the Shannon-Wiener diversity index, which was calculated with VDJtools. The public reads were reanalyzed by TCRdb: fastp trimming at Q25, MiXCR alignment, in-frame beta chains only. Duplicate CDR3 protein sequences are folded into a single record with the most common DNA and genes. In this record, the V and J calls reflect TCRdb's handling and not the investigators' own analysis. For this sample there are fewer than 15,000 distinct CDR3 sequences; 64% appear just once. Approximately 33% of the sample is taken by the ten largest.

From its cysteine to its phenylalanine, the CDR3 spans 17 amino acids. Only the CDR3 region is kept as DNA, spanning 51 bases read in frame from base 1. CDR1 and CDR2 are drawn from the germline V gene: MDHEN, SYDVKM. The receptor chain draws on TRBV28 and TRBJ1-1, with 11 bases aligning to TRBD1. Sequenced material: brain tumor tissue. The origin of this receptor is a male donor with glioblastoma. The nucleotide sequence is TGTGCCAGCAATTTATCCCCTCTGGGACAGGGGGTAGCTGAAGCTTTCTTT. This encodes CASNLSPLGQGVAEAFF.